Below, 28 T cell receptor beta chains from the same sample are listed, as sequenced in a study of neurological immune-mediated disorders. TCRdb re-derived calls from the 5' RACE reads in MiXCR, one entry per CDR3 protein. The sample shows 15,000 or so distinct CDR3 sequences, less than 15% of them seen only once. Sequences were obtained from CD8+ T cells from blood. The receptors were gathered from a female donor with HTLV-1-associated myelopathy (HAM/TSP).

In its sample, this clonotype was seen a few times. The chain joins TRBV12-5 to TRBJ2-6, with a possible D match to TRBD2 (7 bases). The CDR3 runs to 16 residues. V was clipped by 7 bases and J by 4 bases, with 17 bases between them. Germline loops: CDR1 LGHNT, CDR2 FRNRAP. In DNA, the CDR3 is TGTGCTAGTGTTCCCCCGGCGGGGGCCGGGGCCAACGTCCTGACTTTC. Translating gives CASVPPAGAGANVLTF.

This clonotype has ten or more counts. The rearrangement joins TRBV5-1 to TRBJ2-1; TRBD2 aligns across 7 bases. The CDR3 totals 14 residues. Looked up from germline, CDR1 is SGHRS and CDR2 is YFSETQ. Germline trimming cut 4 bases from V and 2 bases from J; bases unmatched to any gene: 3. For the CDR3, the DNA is TGCGCCAGCAGCGCAAGCGGGGCCTACAATGAGCAGTTCTTC. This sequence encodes CASSASGAYNEQFF.

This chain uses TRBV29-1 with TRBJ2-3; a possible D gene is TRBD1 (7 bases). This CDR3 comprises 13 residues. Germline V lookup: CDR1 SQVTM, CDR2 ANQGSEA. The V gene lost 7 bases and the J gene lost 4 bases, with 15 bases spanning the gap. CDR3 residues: CSAQGGPADTQYF. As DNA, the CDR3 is TGCAGCGCCCAGGGGGGACCGGCAGATACGCAGTATTTT.

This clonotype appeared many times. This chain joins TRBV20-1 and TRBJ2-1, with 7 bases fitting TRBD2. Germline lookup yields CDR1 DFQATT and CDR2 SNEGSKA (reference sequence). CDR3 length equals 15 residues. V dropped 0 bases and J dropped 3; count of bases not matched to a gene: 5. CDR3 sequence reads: CSAREKRDLYNEQFF. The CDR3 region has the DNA TGCAGTGCTAGAGAAAAGCGGGACCTCTACAATGAGCAGTTCTTC.

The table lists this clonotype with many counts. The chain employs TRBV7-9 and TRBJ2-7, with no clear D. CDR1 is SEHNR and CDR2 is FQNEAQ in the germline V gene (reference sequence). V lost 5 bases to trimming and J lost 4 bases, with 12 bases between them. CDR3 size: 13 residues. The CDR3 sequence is CASSQPLGYEQYF. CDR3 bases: TGTGCCAGCAGCCAACCCCTAGGGTACGAGCAGTACTTC.

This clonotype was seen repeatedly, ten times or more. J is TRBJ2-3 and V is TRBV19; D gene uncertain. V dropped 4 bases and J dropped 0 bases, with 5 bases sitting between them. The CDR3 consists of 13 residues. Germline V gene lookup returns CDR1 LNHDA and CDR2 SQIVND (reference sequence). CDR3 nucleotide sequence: TGTGCCAGTAGTAGGGTTAGCACAGATACGCAGTATTTT. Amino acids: CASSRVSTDTQYF.

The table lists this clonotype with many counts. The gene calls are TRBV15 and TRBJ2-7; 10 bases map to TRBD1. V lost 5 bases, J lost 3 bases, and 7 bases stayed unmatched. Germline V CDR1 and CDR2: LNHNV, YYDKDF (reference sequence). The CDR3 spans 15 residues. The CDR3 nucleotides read TGTGCCACCAGCTCCCCCGGGGACAGGGGCTACGAGCAGTACTTC. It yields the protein CATSSPGDRGYEQYF.

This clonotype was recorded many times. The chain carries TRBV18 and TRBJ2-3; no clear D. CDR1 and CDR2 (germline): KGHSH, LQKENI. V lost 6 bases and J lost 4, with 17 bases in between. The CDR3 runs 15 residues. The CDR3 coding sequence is TGTGCCAGCTCTCCTCCTGGTGGGCGCCCAGATACGCAGTATTTT. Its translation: CASSPPGGRPDTQYF.

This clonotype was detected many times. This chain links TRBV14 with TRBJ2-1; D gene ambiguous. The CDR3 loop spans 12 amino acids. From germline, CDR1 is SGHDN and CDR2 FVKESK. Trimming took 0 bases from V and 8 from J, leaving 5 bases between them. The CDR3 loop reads CASSQDFHEQFF. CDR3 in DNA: TGTGCCAGCAGCCAAGATTTCCATGAGCAGTTCTTC.

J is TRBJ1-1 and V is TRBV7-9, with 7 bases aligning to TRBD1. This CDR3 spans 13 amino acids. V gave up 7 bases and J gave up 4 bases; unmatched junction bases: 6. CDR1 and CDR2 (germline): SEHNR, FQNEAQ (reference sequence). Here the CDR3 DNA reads TGTGCCAGCATGCCAGACAGGGCCACTGAAGCTTTCTTT. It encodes CASMPDRATEAFF.

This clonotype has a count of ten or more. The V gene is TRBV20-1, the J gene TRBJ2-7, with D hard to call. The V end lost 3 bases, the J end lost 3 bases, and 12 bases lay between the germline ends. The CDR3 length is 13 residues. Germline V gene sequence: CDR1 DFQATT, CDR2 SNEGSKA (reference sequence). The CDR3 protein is CSARPRLDYEQYF. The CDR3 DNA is TGCAGTGCTAGGCCTCGATTGGACTACGAGCAGTACTTC.

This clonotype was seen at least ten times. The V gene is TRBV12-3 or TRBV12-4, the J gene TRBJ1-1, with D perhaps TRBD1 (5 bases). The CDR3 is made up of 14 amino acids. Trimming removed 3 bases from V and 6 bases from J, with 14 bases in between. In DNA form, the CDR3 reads TGTGCCAGCAGTTTTTTGCAGGGTAGCCCTGAAGCTTTCTTT. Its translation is CASSFLQGSPEAFF.

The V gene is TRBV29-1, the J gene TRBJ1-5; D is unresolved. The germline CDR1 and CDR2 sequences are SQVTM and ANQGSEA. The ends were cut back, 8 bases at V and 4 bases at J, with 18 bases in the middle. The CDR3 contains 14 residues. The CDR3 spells CSIALYGQNQPQHF. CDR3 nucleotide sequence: TGCAGCATTGCCTTGTACGGCCAAAATCAGCCCCAGCATTTT.

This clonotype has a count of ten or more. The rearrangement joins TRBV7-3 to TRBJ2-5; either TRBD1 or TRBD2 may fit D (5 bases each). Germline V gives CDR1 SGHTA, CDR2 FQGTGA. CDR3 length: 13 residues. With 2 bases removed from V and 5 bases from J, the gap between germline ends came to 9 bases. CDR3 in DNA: TGTGCCAGCAGCTTATGGGGCGGGGAGACCCAGTACTTC. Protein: CASSLWGGETQYF.

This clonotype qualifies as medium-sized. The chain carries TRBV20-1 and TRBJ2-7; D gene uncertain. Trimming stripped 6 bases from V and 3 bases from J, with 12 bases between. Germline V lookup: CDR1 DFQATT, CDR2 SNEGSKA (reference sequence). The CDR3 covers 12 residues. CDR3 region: CSAVAPGYEQYF. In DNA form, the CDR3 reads TGCAGTGCCGTGGCCCCCGGCTACGAGCAGTACTTC.

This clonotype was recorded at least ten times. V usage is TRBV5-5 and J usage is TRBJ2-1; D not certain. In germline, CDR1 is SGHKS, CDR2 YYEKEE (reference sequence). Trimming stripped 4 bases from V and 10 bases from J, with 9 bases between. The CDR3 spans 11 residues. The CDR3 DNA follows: TGTGCCAGCAGCCCGATGGGAGAGCAGTTCTTC. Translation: CASSPMGEQFF.

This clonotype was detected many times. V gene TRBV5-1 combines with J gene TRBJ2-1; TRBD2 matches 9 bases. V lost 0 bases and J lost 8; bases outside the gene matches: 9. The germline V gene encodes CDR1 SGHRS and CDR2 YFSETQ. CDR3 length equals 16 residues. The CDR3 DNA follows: TGCGCCAGCAGCTTGGTGGGCGGGGGGGCCTTGGATGAGCAGTTCTTC. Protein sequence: CASSLVGGGALDEQFF.

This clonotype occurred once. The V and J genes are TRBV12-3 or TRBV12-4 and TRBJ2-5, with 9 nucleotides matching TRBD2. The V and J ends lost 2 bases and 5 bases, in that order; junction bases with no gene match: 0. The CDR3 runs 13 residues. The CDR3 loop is CASSLTSGETQYF. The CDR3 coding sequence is TGTGCCAGCAGTTTAACTAGCGGGGAGACCCAGTACTTC.

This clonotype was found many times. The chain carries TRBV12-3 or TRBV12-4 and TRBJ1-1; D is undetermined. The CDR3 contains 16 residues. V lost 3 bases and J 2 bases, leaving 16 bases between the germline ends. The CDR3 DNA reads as TGTGCCAGCAGTTTTTCGCGGCCGACTTCCAACACTGAAGCTTTCTTT. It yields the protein CASSFSRPTSNTEAFF.

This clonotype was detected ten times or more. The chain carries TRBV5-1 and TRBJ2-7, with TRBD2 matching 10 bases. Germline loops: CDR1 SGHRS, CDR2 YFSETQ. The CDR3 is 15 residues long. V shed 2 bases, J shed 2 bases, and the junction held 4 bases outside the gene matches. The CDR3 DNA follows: TGCGCCAGCAGCTTAGCGGGAGGGTCTACCTACGAGCAGTACTTC. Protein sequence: CASSLAGGSTYEQYF.

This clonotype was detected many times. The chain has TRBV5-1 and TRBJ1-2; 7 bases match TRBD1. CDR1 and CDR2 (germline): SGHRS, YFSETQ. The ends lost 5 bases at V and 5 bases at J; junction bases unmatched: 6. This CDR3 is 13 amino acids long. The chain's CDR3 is CASRYGTEYGYTF. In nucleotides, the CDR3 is TGCGCCAGCAGGTACGGGACAGAGTATGGCTACACCTTC.

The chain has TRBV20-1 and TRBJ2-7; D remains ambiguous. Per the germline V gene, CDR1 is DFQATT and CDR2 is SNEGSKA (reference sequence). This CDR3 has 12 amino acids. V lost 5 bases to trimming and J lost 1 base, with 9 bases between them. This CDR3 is CSADDGSYEQYF. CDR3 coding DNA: TGCAGTGCTGACGACGGATCCTACGAGCAGTACTTC.

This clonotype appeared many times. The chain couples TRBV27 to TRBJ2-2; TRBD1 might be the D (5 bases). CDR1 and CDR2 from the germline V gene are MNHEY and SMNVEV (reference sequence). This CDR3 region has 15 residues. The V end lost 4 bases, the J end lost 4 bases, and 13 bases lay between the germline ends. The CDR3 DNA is TGTGCCAGCAGTTCAATTCAGGGTGGCACCGGGGAGCTGTTTTTT. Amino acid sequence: CASSSIQGGTGELFF.

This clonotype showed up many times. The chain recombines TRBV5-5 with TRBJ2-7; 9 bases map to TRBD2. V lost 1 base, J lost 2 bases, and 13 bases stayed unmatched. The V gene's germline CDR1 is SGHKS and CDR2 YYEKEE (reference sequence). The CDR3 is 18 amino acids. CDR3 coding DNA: TGTGCCAGCAGCTTGAACTCGCGGGGGGGCTACGTGACCTACGAGCAGTACTTC. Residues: CASSLNSRGGYVTYEQYF.

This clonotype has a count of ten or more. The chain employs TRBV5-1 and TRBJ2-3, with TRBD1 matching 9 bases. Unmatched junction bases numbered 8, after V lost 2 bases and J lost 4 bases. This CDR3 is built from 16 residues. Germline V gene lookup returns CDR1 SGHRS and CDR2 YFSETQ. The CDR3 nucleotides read TGCGCCAGCAGCTTCCCTTGGACAGGGGAGGCAGATACGCAGTATTTT. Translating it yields CASSFPWTGEADTQYF.

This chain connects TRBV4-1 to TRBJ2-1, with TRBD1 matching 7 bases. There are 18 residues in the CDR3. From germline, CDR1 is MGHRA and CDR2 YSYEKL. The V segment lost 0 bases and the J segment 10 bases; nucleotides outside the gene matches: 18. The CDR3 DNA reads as TGCGCCAGCAGCCAAGATGAACGAGGGGGCGGTGTGTGGAAGGAGCAGTTCTTC. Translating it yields CASSQDERGGGVWKEQFF.

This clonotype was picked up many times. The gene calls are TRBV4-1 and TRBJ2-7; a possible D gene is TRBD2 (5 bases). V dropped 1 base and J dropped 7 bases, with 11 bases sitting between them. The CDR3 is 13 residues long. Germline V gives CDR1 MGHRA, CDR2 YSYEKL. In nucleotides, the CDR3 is TGCGCCAGCAGCCAAGGACTATTCTTGGAGCAGTACTTC. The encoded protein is CASSQGLFLEQYF.

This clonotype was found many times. CDR3 sequence (DNA): TGCAGTGCAAGCCGCCGGGACACATATACCTACGAGCAGTACTTC. Translation: CSASRRDTYTYEQYF. The J gene is TRBJ2-7, the V gene TRBV20-1, with D perhaps TRBD1 (6 bases). This CDR3 is 15 amino acids long. Germline CDR1 reads DFQATT; CDR2 reads SNEGSKA (reference sequence). V was clipped by 6 bases and J by 2 bases, with 20 bases between them.